The source of this T cell receptor beta chain is a study of blood T cell repertoires in COVID-19. The V gene's germline CDR1 is SGHDT and CDR2 YYEEEE. Trimming removed 4 bases from V and 10 bases from J; junction bases left unmatched: 12. The CDR3 spans 16 residues. This table comes from immunoSEQ multiplex PCR, and its TCRdb copy is limited to in-frame clones, with some not included. The data contain under 400,000 clones, around 88% of them singletons. Recruited during active infection, patients (from Seattle) were subsequently followed longitudinally. The chain uses TRBV5-6 and TRBJ1-6, with 9 nucleotides matching TRBD1. This receptor was taken from a woman younger than 45 with COVID-19, enrolled during active disease. Sequencing input: peripheral blood. The CDR3 protein is CASSVTGTGKGSPLHF. Written as DNA, the CDR3 is TGTGCCAGCAGCGTTACCGGGACAGGGAAGGGGTCACCCCTCCACTTT.